This T cell receptor beta chain was profiled in a study of graft-versus-host responses after intestinal transplantation. Across the study: The whole recipient group had anti-thymocyte globulin induction followed by tacrolimus and steroids for two to three years.

Study observations and caveats: Graft-donor T cell macrochimerism coincided with high graft-versus-host to host-versus-graft clonal ratios in allografts. GvH clone levels peaked in circulation, and this peak was associated with early post-transplant HvG declines. Ileal or blood samples showed some GvH clones first, and such clones were also found in recipient marrow.

The V gene lost 3 bases and the J gene lost 4 bases, with 12 bases spanning the gap. CDR1 and CDR2 (germline): SEHNR, FQNEAQ (reference sequence). This CDR3 has 15 amino acids. The table lists this clone with a count of one. Its antigen is currently unknown. The data were produced by immunoSEQ multiplex PCR, yet TCRdb's version contains in-frame clones alone and is incomplete. The sample lists over 85,000 clones, about 94% occurring once. Here the sequenced sample was unstimulated CD4+ T cells sorted from spleen or lymph node cells, taken before transplant. The chain employs TRBV7-9 and TRBJ1-4, with D tentatively TRBD1 (6 bases). The TCR sequence derives from a human donor who was the organ donor for an intestinal transplant. CDR3 residues: CASSFSGTINEKLFF. The CDR3 coding sequence is TGTGCCAGCAGCTTCTCCGGGACAATTAATGAAAAACTGTTTTTT.